These T cell receptor beta chains were read from a single sample in a study of blood T cells in healthy people across ages. Each CDR3 protein gets one entry after TCRdb re-called the 5' RACE reads with MiXCR. The table has some 900,000 distinct CDR3 sequences, 29% seen once. The specimen was blood. Receptors were obtained from an elderly woman in good health. CDR3s include the opening cysteine and the closing phenylalanine or tryptophan. The D gene is left open where the match is weak. Size values are once, few and many counts, or a class for expanded clones, and some rows have none.

V gene	clone size	D gene	J gene	CDR3 DNA	CDR3 protein
TRBV6-1	NA	TRBD1	TRBJ1-2	TGTGCCAGCAGGGAACAGGGGGCGCGGGCCTATGGCTACACCTTC	CASREQGARAYGYTF
TRBV28	few	TRBD1	TRBJ1-1	TGTGCCAGCAAGACAGGGGGGAGGAACACTGAAGCTTTCTTT	CASKTGGRNTEAFF
TRBV6-2/TRBV6-3	many	TRBD1	TRBJ1-2	TGTGCCAGCAGTTACCCCCACAGGGGGCAGAACTATGGCTACACCTTC	CASSYPHRGQNYGYTF
TRBV29-1	NA	NA	TRBJ1-1	TGCAGCGTACTGTGGGCGGGCATGAACACTGAAGCTTTCTTT	CSVLWAGMNTEAFF
TRBV27	NA	NA	TRBJ2-7	TGTGCCAGCAGTTTACACAGGGTATCGGACGAGCAGTACTTC	CASSLHRVSDEQYF
TRBV6-5	many	TRBD1	TRBJ2-7	TGTGCCAGCAGCTGGGACAGTTCCTACGAGCAGTACTTC	CASSWDSSYEQYF
TRBV12-3/TRBV12-4	NA	NA	TRBJ2-4	TGTGCCAGCAGGCTGGGACTGAACATTCAGTACTTC	CASRLGLNIQYF
TRBV5-1	NA	NA	TRBJ2-7	TGCGCCAGCAGCGCACAGCTAGGGGGCTACGAGCAGTACTTC	CASSAQLGGYEQYF
TRBV7-6	many	TRBD1	TRBJ2-7	TGTGCCAGCAGCTTAACGGGGGACAGGGCCTACGAGCAGTACTTC	CASSLTGDRAYEQYF
TRBV3-1	many	TRBD2	TRBJ2-1	TGTGCCACCTCCGGGGGGGCCCCCGGCGAAGAGCAGTTCTTC	CATSGGAPGEEQFF
TRBV24-1	many	TRBD1	TRBJ2-1	TGTGCCACCAGTGATCCCCCGGGGGACAGGGGTTACAATGAGCAGTTCTTC	CATSDPPGDRGYNEQFF
TRBV27	many	NA	TRBJ2-7	TGTGCCAGCAGTTTACAAGACGGAGCCTACGAGCAGTACTTC	CASSLQDGAYEQYF
TRBV28	many	NA	TRBJ2-5	TGTGCCAGCAGTACTGGACGGTTCCAAGAGACCCAGTACTTC	CASSTGRFQETQYF
TRBV28	NA	NA	TRBJ1-2	TGTGCCAGCAGTACCTCGACAGTTTTCGTAAACTATGGCTACACCTTC	CASSTSTVFVNYGYTF
TRBV2	few	NA	TRBJ1-6	TGTGCCAGCAGTGAACATCGGCAGGGGCCTTCACCCCTCCACTTT	CASSEHRQGPSPLHF
TRBV6-2/TRBV6-3	many	TRBD2	TRBJ2-1	TGTGCCAGCAGTTACAGACTAGCGGGAGACAATGAGCAGTTCTTC	CASSYRLAGDNEQFF
TRBV7-9	NA	NA	TRBJ2-1	TGTGCCAGCAGAAGGGACGAACAAAGAGAGCAGTTCTTC	CASRRDEQREQFF
TRBV3-1	NA	TRBD1	TRBJ2-2	TGTGCCAGCAGCCACGAGACAGGGGGGTCCGGGGAGCTGTTTTTT	CASSHETGGSGELFF
TRBV30	NA	NA	TRBJ1-4	TGTGCCTGGAGTGGTCGAGCTAATGAAAAACTGTTTTTT	CAWSGRANEKLFF
TRBV4-1	NA	NA	TRBJ1-3	TGCGCCAGCAGCCAAGGGGGCAGGGCGGACACCATATATTTT	CASSQGGRADTIYF
TRBV4-2	NA	NA	TRBJ1-1	TGTGCCAGCAGCCAAGGGGGGATCAACACTGAAGCTTTCTTT	CASSQGGINTEAFF
TRBV18	NA	NA	TRBJ1-5	TGTGCCAGCTCAAAGGACGGTAATCAGCTCCAGCATTTT	CASSKDGNQLQHF
TRBV12-3/TRBV12-4	few	NA	TRBJ2-2	TGTGCCAGCAGTCCCCGCCATCTCGCCGGGGAGCTGTTTTTT	CASSPRHLAGELFF
TRBV18	NA	TRBD1	TRBJ2-7	TGTGCCGGCTCACAGAGGACAGGGGCCCCAGACGAGCAGTACTTC	CAGSQRTGAPDEQYF
TRBV5-6	many	TRBD2	TRBJ2-3	TGTGCCAGCAGCTGGGGGGGATCAAGCACAGATACGCAGTATTTT	CASSWGGSSTDTQYF
TRBV9	many	TRBD1	TRBJ1-2	TGTGCCAGCAGCGCGGTCCGGGGACAGTTCTATGGCTACACCTTC	CASSAVRGQFYGYTF
TRBV7-8	few	TRBD2	TRBJ2-3	TGTGCCAGCAGCTCGTATAGCGGGGGGGGCACAGATACGCAGTATTTT	CASSSYSGGGTDTQYF
TRBV6-1	many	TRBD1	TRBJ2-5	TGTGCCAGCAGGTACAGGGGTGAGATCCAGACCCAGTACTTC	CASRYRGEIQTQYF
TRBV3-1	many	TRBD1	TRBJ1-1	TGTGCCAGCAGCCAAGGTGTGGGGGACAGGGGCACTGAAGCTTTCTTT	CASSQGVGDRGTEAFF
TRBV28	many	NA	TRBJ1-2	TGTGCCAGCAGTACCCCCAGGGCATCTAACTATGGCTACACCTTC	CASSTPRASNYGYTF
TRBV3-1	NA	NA	TRBJ2-5	TGTGCCAGCAGCCAGGGGGGAAAAGAGACCCAGTACTTC	CASSQGGKETQYF
TRBV18	many	TRBD2	TRBJ2-5	TGTGCCAGCTCACCAGCCAGCGGGGAGCGGACCCAGTACTTC	CASSPASGERTQYF
TRBV7-9	NA	TRBD1	TRBJ2-2	TGTGCCAGCAGCTTATGGTCTGGGACAGAGCCGAGGCACGGGGAGCTGTTTTTT	CASSLWSGTEPRHGELFF
TRBV5-1	few	NA	TRBJ1-1	TGCGCCAGCAGCTTCCAGGGAGAGGACACTGAAGCTTTCTTT	CASSFQGEDTEAFF
TRBV29-1	NA	NA	TRBJ1-2	TGCAGCGTTGTCAGGCGGGGTAACTATGGCTACACCTTC	CSVVRRGNYGYTF
TRBV3-1	many	NA	TRBJ1-6	TGTGCCAGCAGCCAAGATCTGGGGGTCCGTAATTCACCCCTCCACTTT	CASSQDLGVRNSPLHF
TRBV5-1	many	TRBD1	TRBJ2-7	TGCGCCAGCAGCCCAAAGAGACAGGGGAGATTGGTTGAGCAGTACTTC	CASSPKRQGRLVEQYF
TRBV5-1	NA	NA	TRBJ1-1	TGCGCCAGCAGCTTGACAGGAGTAGTAAACACTGAAGCTTTCTTT	CASSLTGVVNTEAFF
TRBV20-1	many	NA	TRBJ2-1	TGCAGTGCCACTAGGACAGCCACTTCCTACAATGAGCAGTTCTTC	CSATRTATSYNEQFF
TRBV5-5	many	TRBD1	TRBJ1-1	TGTGCCAGCAGCTTGGTCGGGACAGTAAACACTGAAGCTTTCTTT	CASSLVGTVNTEAFF
TRBV18	NA	NA	TRBJ2-7	TGTGCCGGCTCACCGACACTGTCCTACGAGCAGTACTTC	CAGSPTLSYEQYF
TRBV27	NA	NA	TRBJ1-4	TGTGCCAGCAGACCCCTAGGTGCAACTAATGAAAAACTGTTTTTT	CASRPLGATNEKLFF
TRBV6-5	many	TRBD2	TRBJ2-3	TGTGCCAGCAGGAACCGGGGGGGGCCTAGCACAGATACGCAGTATTTT	CASRNRGGPSTDTQYF
TRBV6-6	NA	NA	TRBJ1-5	TGTGCCAGCAGTTTACGACAGGCCCAGCCCCAGCATTTT	CASSLRQAQPQHF
TRBV30	few	NA	TRBJ2-5	TGTGCCTGGAGGAGGACTCAAGAGACCCAGTACTTC	CAWRRTQETQYF
TRBV7-6	few	NA	TRBJ1-6	TGTGCCAGCAGCTTAGGGGACATTAGGAATTCACCCCCCCACTTT	CASSLGDIRNSPPHF
TRBV20-1	NA	TRBD1	TRBJ2-7	TGCAGTGGCCAGACAGGGTTTAGTTACGAGCAGTACTTC	CSGQTGFSYEQYF
TRBV4-3	NA	TRBD1	TRBJ2-2	TGCGCCAGCAGCCAGAACAGGGGGCAGGGCGGGGAGCTGTTTTTT	CASSQNRGQGGELFF
TRBV2	many	TRBD2	TRBJ2-1	TGTGCCAGCAGCCCCCTGTCGGGACTAGCCCTTTTTAATGAGCAGTTCTTC	CASSPLSGLALFNEQFF
TRBV28	many	TRBD2	TRBJ2-3	TGTGCCAGCGTTATCCAGCGGGGCAGCACAGATACGCAGTATTTT	CASVIQRGSTDTQYF
TRBV5-1	many	NA	TRBJ2-3	TGCGCCAGCAGCTCCGGAGTACAGGGCTGGTCTAGCACAGATACGCAGTATTTT	CASSSGVQGWSSTDTQYF
TRBV20-1	NA	TRBD1	TRBJ1-4	TGCAGTGCTAGGAGGGGGCCTACAGAAGCTAATGAAAAACTGTTTTTT	CSARRGPTEANEKLFF
TRBV5-1	many	NA	TRBJ2-7	TGCGCCAGCGGAAAAGCAGGGAATTCGGGCTACGAGCAGTACTTC	CASGKAGNSGYEQYF
TRBV5-1	many	NA	TRBJ2-3	TGCGCCAGCAGCTTGGCAATGGGGGCGGCAGATACGCAGTATTTT	CASSLAMGAADTQYF
TRBV7-2	many	NA	TRBJ2-7	TGTGCCAGCAGCTTGAATCGCGGGGCACTTCATGAGCAGTACTTC	CASSLNRGALHEQYF
TRBV5-1	few	NA	TRBJ2-2	TGCGCCAGCAGCTTCCGGGCCGAGGGGACCGGGGAGCTGTTTTTT	CASSFRAEGTGELFF
TRBV20-1	many	TRBD1	TRBJ2-1	TGCAGTGCCGCGACCGGGACAGCTTTCAATGAGCAGTTCTTC	CSAATGTAFNEQFF
TRBV7-2	many	NA	TRBJ1-1	TGTGCCAGCAGACCAAGGGGCCCTTCCTCGAACACTGAAGCTTTCTTT	CASRPRGPSSNTEAFF
TRBV9	few	NA	TRBJ2-7	TGTGCCAGCAGCGTTTCGGGGGGCAGTCAGTACGAGCAGTACTTC	CASSVSGGSQYEQYF
TRBV7-2	many	TRBD2	TRBJ2-5	TGTGCCAGCAGCTTACATTCGGCGGGGCTAGCGGGCCAGAGAGAGTACTTC	CASSLHSAGLAGQREYF